Following are 10 T cell receptor beta chains from one sample sequenced in a study of T-cell memory formation after mild COVID-19. TCRdb fed the 5' RACE reads into MiXCR, producing one record per CDR3 protein. The table records 58,000 or so distinct CDR3 sequences, roughly 26% of them present only once. Sequencing used PBMCs or a T cell subset sorted from them (not recorded which). The receptors shown here come from a man younger than 35 who had mild COVID-19 (a few samples of this study predate the infection). Cell type and time point are not known.

This clonotype has more than one count but fewer than ten. J is TRBJ1-2 and V is TRBV7-2; tentative D call: TRBD1 (6 bases). V lost 5 bases and J lost 4, with 14 bases in between. This CDR3 region has 14 residues. CDR1 SGHTA and CDR2 FQGNSA come from the germline V gene. CDR3 sequence: CASSPRTVRYGYTF. The CDR3 DNA reads TGTGCCAGCAGCCCCCGGACAGTGCGCTATGGCTACACCTTC.

This clonotype was detected only a few times. J is TRBJ2-2 and V is TRBV7-9; D is perhaps TRBD1 (6 bases). Germline V gene lookup returns CDR1 SEHNR and CDR2 FQNEAQ (reference sequence). V lost 4 bases and J 0 bases, leaving 21 bases between the germline ends. This CDR3 comprises 19 residues. CDR3 sequence reads: CASSSTIRRGNANTGELFF. The CDR3 coding sequence is TGTGCCAGCAGCTCGACGATTCGTAGGGGGAACGCGAACACCGGGGAGCTGTTTTTT.

The rearrangement joins TRBV9 to TRBJ2-7, with 8 bases fitting TRBD1. Germline loops: CDR1 SGDLS, CDR2 YYNGEE. The length of the CDR3 is 16 residues. V lost 2 bases and J lost 5; bases outside the gene matches: 12. The CDR3 bases are TGTGCCAGCAGCGTGATGGTCAGGGGGCGCATCGACGAGCAGTACTTC. Translated, it gives CASSVMVRGRIDEQYF. The full variable domain, rest sourced from reference TRBV9 and TRBJ2-7, is DSGVTQTPKHLITATGQRVTLRCSPRSGDLSVYWYQQSLDQGLQFLIQYYNGEERAKGNILERFSAQQFPDLHSELNLSSLELGDSALYFCASSVMVRGRIDEQYFGPGTRLTVT.

This rearrangement joins TRBV6-2 or TRBV6-3 to TRBJ1-5, with no clear D. Germline lookup yields CDR1 MNHEY and CDR2 SVGEGT. Trimming cost V 6 bases and J 5 bases, with 17 bases left between them. The CDR3 length is 15 residues. CDR3 residues: CASRFGLLAHQPQHF. DNA of the CDR3: TGTGCCAGCAGGTTTGGGCTGCTCGCGCATCAGCCCCAGCATTTT.

This clonotype has more than one count but fewer than ten. The V and J genes are TRBV6-6 and TRBJ2-5; 12 bases fit TRBD2. V lost 4 bases to trimming and J lost 4 bases; unmatched junction nucleotides: 7. This CDR3 is 16 amino acids long. Germline-derived CDR1 and CDR2 are MNHNY and SVGAGI (reference sequence). The DNA for the CDR3 is TGTGCCAGCAGTTTGCTAGCGGGGGGGCTCGGAGAGACCCAGTACTTC. Protein sequence: CASSLLAGGLGETQYF.

CDR3 sequence (DNA): TGCGCCAGCAGCCAAGGGCGGAAGTCCTCGCTAGCCAAAAACATTCAGTACTTC. Translating it yields CASSQGRKSSLAKNIQYF. This rearrangement joins TRBV4-3 to TRBJ2-4; the D is unclear. The ends were cut back, 1 base at V and 0 bases at J, with 16 bases in the middle. The CDR3 consists of 18 residues. From germline, CDR1 is LGHNA and CDR2 YSLEER.

This clonotype was seen a single time. This chain connects TRBV10-3 to TRBJ2-5; tentatively, D is TRBD1 (5 bases). Germline assignment: CDR1 ENHRY and CDR2 SYGVKD. The CDR3 loop spans 13 amino acids. Trimming pared 3 bases from V and 4 bases from J, leaving 9 bases between. DNA of the CDR3: TGTGCCATCAGTGACTCCAGGGTAGAGACCCAGTACTTC. It is translated as CAISDSRVETQYF.

This clonotype was counted between two and nine times. Relative to the germline gene, one junction end is altered; a read error may explain this. The chain carries TRBV4-2 and TRBJ1-1, with D perhaps matching TRBD1 (6 bases). The CDR3 loop spans 12 amino acids. From germline, CDR1 is LGHNA and CDR2 YNFKEQ. CDR3 in amino acids: CASSVQGSPPVF. Written as DNA, the CDR3 is TGTGCCAGCAGCGTACAGGGTTCCCCCCCCGTTTTT.

The rearrangement uses TRBV4-3 and TRBJ2-1; 11 bases line up with TRBD2. This CDR3 has 16 residues. Looked up from germline, CDR1 is LGHNA and CDR2 is YSLEER. Trimming at V came to 0 bases and at J to 7 bases, leaving 5 bases not matched to a gene. CDR3 amino acids: CASSQDSGGATNEQFF. CDR3 coding DNA: TGCGCCAGCAGCCAAGATAGCGGGGGGGCCACGAATGAGCAGTTCTTC.

The chain joins TRBV4-1 to TRBJ2-2; D perhaps matches TRBD1 (6 bases). Germline V gene lookup returns CDR1 MGHRA and CDR2 YSYEKL. Trimming took off 4 bases at V and 0 bases at J, with 15 bases between the two ends. The CDR3 covers 17 residues. The CDR3 spells CASSPSPRGANTGELFF. The CDR3 nucleotides are TGCGCCAGCAGCCCATCCCCCAGGGGCGCGAACACCGGGGAGCTGTTTTTT.